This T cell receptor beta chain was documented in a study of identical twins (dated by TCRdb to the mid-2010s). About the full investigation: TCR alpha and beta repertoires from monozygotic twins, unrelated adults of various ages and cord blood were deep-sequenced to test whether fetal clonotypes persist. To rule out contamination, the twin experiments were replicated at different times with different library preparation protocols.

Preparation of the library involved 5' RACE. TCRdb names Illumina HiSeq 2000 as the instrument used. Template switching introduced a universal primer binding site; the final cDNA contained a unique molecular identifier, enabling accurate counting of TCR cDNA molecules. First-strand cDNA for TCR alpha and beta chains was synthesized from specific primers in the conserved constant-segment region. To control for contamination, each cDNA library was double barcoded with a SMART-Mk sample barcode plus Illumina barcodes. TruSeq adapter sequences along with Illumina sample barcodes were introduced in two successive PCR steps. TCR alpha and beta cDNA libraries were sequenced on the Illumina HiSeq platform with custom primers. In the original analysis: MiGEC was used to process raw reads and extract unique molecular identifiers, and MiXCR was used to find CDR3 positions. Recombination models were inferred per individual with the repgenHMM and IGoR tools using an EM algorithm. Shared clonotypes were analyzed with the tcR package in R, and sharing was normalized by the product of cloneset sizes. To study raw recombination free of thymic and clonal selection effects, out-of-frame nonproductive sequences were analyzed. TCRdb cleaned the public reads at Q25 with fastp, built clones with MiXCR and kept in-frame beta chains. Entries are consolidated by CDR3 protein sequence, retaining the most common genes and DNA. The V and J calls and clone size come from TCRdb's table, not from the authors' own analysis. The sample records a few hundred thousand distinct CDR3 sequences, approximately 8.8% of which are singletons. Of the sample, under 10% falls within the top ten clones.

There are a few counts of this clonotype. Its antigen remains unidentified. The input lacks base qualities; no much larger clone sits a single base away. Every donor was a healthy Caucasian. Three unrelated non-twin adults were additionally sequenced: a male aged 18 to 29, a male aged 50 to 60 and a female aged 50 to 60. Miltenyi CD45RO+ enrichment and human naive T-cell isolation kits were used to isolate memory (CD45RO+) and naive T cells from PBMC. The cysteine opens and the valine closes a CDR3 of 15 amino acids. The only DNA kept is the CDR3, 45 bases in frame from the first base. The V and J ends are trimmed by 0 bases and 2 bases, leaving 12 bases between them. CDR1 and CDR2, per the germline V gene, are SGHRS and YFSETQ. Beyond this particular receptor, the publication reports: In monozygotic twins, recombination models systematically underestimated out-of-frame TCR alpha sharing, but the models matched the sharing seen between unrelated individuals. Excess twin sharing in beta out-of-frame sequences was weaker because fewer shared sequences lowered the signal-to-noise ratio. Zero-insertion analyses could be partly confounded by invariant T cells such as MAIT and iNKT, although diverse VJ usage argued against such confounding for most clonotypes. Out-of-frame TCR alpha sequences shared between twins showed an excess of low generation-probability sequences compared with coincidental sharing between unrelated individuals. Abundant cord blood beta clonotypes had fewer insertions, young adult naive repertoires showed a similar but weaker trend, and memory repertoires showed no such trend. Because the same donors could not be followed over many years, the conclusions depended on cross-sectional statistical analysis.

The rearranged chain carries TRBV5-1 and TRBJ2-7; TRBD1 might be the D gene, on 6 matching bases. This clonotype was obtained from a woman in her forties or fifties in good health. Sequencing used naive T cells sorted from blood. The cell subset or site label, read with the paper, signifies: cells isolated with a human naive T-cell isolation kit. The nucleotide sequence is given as TGCGCCAGCAGCTTGGCCACAGGGTTGGCCTACGAGCAGTACGTC. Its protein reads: CASSLATGLAYEQYV.